This T cell receptor beta chain was obtained from a study of blood T cell repertoires in COVID-19. Study background: There were acute and convalescent COVID-19 samples, and they came from the United States, Italy and Spain. The analysed material was cDNA or gDNA that came from T cells, B-cell-depleted T cells, or PBMCs.

The CDR3 runs to 15 residues. V trimming: 1 base; J trimming: 4 bases; junction bases outside the gene matches: 2. Per germline, CDR1 SGHTA and CDR2 FQGNSA. Measured with immunoSEQ multiplex PCR; TCRdb has only the in-frame clones, and not every one. Here the sample spans fewer than 500,000 clones, 87% being singletons. Sequencing was done on a sample of PBMCs or T cells enriched from blood (not recorded which). This chain joins TRBV7-2 and TRBJ2-1, with TRBD2 matching 9 bases. This clonotype was sampled from a woman under 30 with acute COVID-19. Here the CDR3 DNA reads TGTGCCAGCAGCTTAGGGACTAGCGAGTACAATGAGCAGTTCTTC. Translated, it gives CASSLGTSEYNEQFF.